This T cell receptor (beta chain) stems from a study of T cells in narcolepsy. Sequencing used immunoSEQ multiplex PCR; TCRdb keeps in-frame clones, though not all of them. The table lists fewer than 40,000 clones, about four fifths of them singletons. The CDR3 contains 14 residues. Germline V gene data show CDR1 as MNHNS and CDR2 as SASEGT. V shed 7 bases, J shed 4 bases, and the junction held 6 bases outside the gene matches. On this clone itself: Antigen: not known.

Study-level findings and limits: Reportedly, autoreactive clonotypes were serially detected in patients' blood but not controls'. Same-patient CSF and blood CD4+ T cell clonotypes included HCRT-specific and TRIB2-specific autoreactive ones. Some memory CD4+ repertoires had no autoreactive clone sequences.

The sequencing sample was made of CD45RA- memory CD4+ T cells from PBMCs. J is TRBJ2-1 and V is TRBV6-1; 8 nucleotides match TRBD1. This clonotype originated in a human donor with narcolepsy. The CDR3 sequence is CASTRRQGYNEQFF. In DNA, the CDR3 is TGTGCCAGCACTCGTAGACAGGGGTACAATGAGCAGTTCTTC.